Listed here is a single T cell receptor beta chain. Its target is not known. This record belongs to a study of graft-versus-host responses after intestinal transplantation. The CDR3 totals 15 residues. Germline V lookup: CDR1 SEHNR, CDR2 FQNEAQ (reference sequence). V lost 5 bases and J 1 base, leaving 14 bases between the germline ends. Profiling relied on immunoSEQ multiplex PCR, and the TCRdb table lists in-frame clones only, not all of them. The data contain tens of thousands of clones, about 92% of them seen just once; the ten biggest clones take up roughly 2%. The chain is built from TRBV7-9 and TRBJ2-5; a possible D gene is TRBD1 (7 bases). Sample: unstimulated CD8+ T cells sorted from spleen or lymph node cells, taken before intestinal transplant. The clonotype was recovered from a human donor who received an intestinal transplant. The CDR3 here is CASSRPGGPQETQYF. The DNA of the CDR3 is TGTGCCAGCAGCCGACCAGGGGGGCCCCAAGAGACCCAGTACTTC.